This TCR beta chain comes out of a study of siplizumab effects on memory and regulatory T cells. Study-wide points: Researchers did not confirm the suppressive function of proliferating Tregs from siplizumab cultures. Siplizumab produced a significant reduction in alloreactive sequences that were traceable to unstimulated CD4+ memory cells. Unstimulated naive T cells seemed to show more diversity than memory cells did, and they also seemed to be among the major contributors to the alloresponse.

This CDR3 region has 11 residues. The V end lost 2 bases, the J end lost 6 bases, and 4 bases lay between the germline ends. From germline, CDR1 is MNHEY and CDR2 SVGAGI. Data came from immunoSEQ multiplex PCR; TCRdb stores just in-frame clones and leaves some out. The sample has around 78,000 clones; 91% are singletons. A remark on this clone: What it recognizes is unknown.

What was sequenced was CD8+ T cells sorted from blood. This receptor was taken from a human donor in good health. This chain links TRBV6-5 with TRBJ1-1; no reliable D call. The CDR3, as DNA: TGTGCCAGCAGTTACGCCGCTGAAGCTTTCTTT. This gives the protein CASSYAAEAFF.